This T cell receptor (beta chain) was captured in a study of T cells in Graves' hyperthyroidism and ophthalmopathy. Findings of the study overall: Also found in blood were most expanded thyroid clonotypes above 0.001. A model of 13 V-J features distinguished ophthalmopathy from stable hyperthyroidism.

Clinical symptoms, serum thyroxine, TRAb, thyroid ultrasound and orbital computed tomography informed diagnoses. Concerning this clonotype: What it binds is not known.

Amplification targeted TCR beta CDR3 regions from RNA transcripts. HTBI primers drove first-round RT-PCR of the TCR CDR3. In TCRdb, the multiplex PCR reads were re-called with MiXCR into one record per CDR3 protein. There are a few hundred thousand distinct CDR3 sequences in the sample; around 42% occur only once, and around 20% lies in the top ten. V was clipped by 4 bases and J by 2 bases; unmatched bases: 1. CDR1 and CDR2 from the germline V gene are KGHDR and SFDVKD. The CDR3 has 13 residues. Sequenced sample: peripheral blood or thyroid tissue (not recorded which). This sequence was found in an adult woman with Graves' disease, either hyperthyroidism or ophthalmopathy (not recorded which). The rearrangement links TRBV24-1 to TRBJ2-7; 7 bases match TRBD1. The CDR3 sequence: CATSETGPYEQYF. The DNA for the CDR3 is TGTGCCACCAGTGAGACAGGGCCCTACGAGCAGTACTTC.